Listed below are T cell receptor beta chains from one sample, sequenced in a study of beta chain features in type 1 diabetes. Method: immunoSEQ multiplex PCR; TCRdb's copy keeps in-frame clones and lacks some. The table records over 700,000 clones, about a sixth of them present only once. Specimen: naive CD4+ T cells from blood. These receptors came from a woman between 18 and 30 years old in good health. The conserved cysteine and the conserved F or W are not part of the CDR3 here.

J gene | V gene | CDR3 protein
TRBJ2-5 | TRBV5-1 | ASSLGLAVGGETQY
TRBJ1-5 | TRBV2 | ASNRQEYSNQPQH
TRBJ2-1 | TRBV27 | ASSFRLGNNEQF
TRBJ2-2 | TRBV29-1 | SAGLTNTGELF
TRBJ2-1 | TRBV29-1 | SANQGVSEANEQF
TRBJ2-5 | TRBV6-1 | ASSIHAAPGETQY
TRBJ1-5 | TRBV6-1 | ASSAEGGNQPQH
TRBJ1-2 | TRBV6-5 | ASSYVSYGYT
TRBJ2-6 | TRBV29-1 | SVEGRDRSSGANVLT
TRBJ2-5 | TRBV7-3 | ASTRTGGQETQY
TRBJ2-3 | TRBV25-1 | ASSREGRADTQY
TRBJ2-7 | TRBV27 | ASAPSAGYEQY
TRBJ2-3 | TRBV30 | AWIKDADTQY
TRBJ2-7 | TRBV6-6 | ASSSPSGNTHYEQY
TRBJ2-7 | TRBV7-2 | ASSLEVGQTYEQY
TRBJ2-7 | TRBV11-2 | ASRISIGQGYEQY
TRBJ1-5 | TRBV4-3 | ASSQDITGTGLQPQH
TRBJ2-1 | TRBV10-1 | ASSERVAAVYNEQF
TRBJ2-7 | TRBV25-1 | ASSEDRVRQGSYEQY
TRBJ2-2 | TRBV7-3 | ASSLLGPTGELF
TRBJ2-3 | TRBV7-3 | ASSLTSGATDTQY
TRBJ2-7 | TRBV5-6 | ASSGAGTSGYYEQY
TRBJ2-5 | TRBV9 | ASSVDAGLGVETQY
TRBJ2-5 | TRBV6-1 | ASSDLSTETQY
TRBJ2-1 | TRBV18 | ASSPRDFTYNEQF
TRBJ2-5 | TRBV28 | ASSLPGTGQETQY
TRBJ1-2 | TRBV5-8 | ASTRVGPKNYGYT